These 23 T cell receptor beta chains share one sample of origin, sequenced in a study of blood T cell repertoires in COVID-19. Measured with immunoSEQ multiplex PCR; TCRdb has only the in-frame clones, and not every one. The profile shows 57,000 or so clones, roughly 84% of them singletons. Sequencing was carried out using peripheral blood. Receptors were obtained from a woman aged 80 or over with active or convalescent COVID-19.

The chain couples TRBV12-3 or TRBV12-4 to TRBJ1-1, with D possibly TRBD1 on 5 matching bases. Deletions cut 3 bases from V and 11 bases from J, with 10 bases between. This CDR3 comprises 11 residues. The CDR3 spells CASSLGLEAFF. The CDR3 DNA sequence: TGTGCCAGCAGTTTGGGGCTTGAGGCTTTCTTT.

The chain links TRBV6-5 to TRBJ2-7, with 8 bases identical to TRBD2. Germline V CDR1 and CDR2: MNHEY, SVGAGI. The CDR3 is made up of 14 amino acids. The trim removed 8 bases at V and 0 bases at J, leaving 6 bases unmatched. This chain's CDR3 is CASSAGGSSYEQYF. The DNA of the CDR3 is TGTGCCAGCTCGGCGGGGGGTAGCTCCTACGAGCAGTACTTC.

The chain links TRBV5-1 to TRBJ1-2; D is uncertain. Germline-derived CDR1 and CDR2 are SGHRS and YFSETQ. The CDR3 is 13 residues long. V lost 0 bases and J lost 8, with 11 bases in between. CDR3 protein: CASSLDGGPGYTF. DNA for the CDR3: TGCGCCAGCAGCTTGGATGGAGGGCCGGGCTACACCTTC. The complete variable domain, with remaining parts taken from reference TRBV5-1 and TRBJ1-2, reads KAGVTQTPRYLIKTRGQQVTLSCSPISGHRSVSWYQQTPGQGLQFLFEYFSETQRNKGNFPGRFSGRQFSNSRSEMNVSTLELGDSALYLCASSLDGGPGYTFGSGTRLTVV.

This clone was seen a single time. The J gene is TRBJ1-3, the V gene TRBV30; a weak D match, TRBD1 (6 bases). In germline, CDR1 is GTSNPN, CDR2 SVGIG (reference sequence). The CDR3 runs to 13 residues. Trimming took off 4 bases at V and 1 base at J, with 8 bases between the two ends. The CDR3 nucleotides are TGTGCCTGGACGCAGGGGTCTGGAAACACCATATATTTT. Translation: CAWTQGSGNTIYF. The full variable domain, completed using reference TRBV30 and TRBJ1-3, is SQTIHQWPATLVQPVGSPLSLECTVEGTSNPNLYWYRQAAGRGLQLLFYSVGIGQISSEVPQNLSASRPQDRQFILSSKKLLLSDSGFYLCAWTQGSGNTIYFGEGSWLTVV.

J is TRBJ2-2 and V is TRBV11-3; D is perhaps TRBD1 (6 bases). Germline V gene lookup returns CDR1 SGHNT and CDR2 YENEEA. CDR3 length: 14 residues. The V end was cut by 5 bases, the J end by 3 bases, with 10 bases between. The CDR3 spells CASSPRTDTGELFF. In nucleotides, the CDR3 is TGTGCCAGCAGCCCTCGGACAGACACCGGGGAGCTGTTTTTT.

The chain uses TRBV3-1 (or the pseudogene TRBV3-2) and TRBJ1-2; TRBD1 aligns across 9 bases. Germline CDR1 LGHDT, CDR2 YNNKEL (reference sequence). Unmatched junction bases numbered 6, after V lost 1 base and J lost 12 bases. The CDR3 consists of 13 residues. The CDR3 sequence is CASSQARTGENTF. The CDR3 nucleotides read TGTGCCAGCAGCCAAGCCCGGACAGGGGAAAACACCTTC.

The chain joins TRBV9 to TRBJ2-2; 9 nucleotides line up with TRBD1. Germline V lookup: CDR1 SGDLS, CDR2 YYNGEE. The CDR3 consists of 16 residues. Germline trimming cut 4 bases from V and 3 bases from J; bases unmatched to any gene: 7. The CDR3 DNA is TGTGCCAGCAGCCTCGCACAGGGGGCGCACACCGGGGAGCTGTTTTTT. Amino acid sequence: CASSLAQGAHTGELFF. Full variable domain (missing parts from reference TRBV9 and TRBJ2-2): DSGVTQTPKHLITATGQRVTLRCSPRSGDLSVYWYQQSLDQGLQFLIQYYNGEERAKGNILERFSAQQFPDLHSELNLSSLELGDSALYFCASSLAQGAHTGELFFGEGSRLTVL.

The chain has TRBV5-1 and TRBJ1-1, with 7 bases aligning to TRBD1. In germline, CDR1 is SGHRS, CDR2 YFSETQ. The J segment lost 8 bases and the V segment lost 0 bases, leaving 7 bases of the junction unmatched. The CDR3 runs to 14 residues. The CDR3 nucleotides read TGCGCCAGCAGCTTGGCCGAAGGGGGCTCGGAAGCTTTCTTT. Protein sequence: CASSLAEGGSEAFF.

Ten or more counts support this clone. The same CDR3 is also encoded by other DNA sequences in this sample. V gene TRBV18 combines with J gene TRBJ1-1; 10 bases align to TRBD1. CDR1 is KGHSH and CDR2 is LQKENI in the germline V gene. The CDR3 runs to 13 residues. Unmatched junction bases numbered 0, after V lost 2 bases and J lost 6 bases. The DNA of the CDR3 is TGTGCCAGCTCACCAGGACAGGGGGCTGAAGCTTTCTTT. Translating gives CASSPGQGAEAFF.

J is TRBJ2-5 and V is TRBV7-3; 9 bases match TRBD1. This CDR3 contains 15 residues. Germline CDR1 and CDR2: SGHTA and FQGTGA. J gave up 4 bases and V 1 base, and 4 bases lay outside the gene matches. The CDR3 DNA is TGTGCCAGCAGCTTAAGCGGGGACAGGGTAGAGACCCAGTACTTC. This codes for CASSLSGDRVETQYF.

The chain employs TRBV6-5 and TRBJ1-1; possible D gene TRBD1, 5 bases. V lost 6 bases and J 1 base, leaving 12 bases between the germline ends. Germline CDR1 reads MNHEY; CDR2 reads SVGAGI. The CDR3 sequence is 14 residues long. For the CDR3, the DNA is TGTGCCAGCAGCAGAACAGGTCAGAACACTGAAGCTTTCTTT. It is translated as CASSRTGQNTEAFF.

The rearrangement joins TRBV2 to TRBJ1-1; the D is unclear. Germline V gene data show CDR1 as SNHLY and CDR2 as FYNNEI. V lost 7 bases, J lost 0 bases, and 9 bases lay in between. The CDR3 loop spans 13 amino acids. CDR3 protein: CASKVGVNTEAFF. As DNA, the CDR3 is TGTGCCAGCAAGGTGGGAGTGAACACTGAAGCTTTCTTT.

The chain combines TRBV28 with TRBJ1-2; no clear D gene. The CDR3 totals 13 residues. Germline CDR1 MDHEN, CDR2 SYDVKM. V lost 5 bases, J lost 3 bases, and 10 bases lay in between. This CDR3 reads CASSPPGYYGYTF. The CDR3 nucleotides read TGTGCCAGCAGTCCGCCGGGTTACTATGGCTACACCTTC.

The CDR3 nucleotides are TGTGCCAGCCAACCACTGGGGACAGGGGGCTACGAGCAGTACTTC. Translation gives CASQPLGTGGYEQYF. The V call is TRBV5-6, the J call TRBJ2-7; 11 nucleotides line up with TRBD1. Germline V gene data show CDR1 as SGHDT and CDR2 as YYEEEE. V dropped 7 bases and J dropped 3; count of bases not matched to a gene: 9. The length of the CDR3 is 15 residues.

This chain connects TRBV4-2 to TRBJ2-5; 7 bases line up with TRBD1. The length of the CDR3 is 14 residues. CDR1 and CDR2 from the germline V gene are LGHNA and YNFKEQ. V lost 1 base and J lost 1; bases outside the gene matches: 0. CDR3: CASSQGDSQETQYF. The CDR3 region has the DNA TGTGCCAGCAGCCAAGGGGACAGCCAAGAGACCCAGTACTTC.

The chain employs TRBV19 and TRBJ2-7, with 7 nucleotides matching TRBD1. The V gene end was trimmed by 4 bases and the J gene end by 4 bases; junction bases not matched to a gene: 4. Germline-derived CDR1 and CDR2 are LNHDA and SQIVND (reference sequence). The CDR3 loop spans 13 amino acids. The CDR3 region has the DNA TGTGCCAGTAGTACCCGGGACAGATACGAGCAGTACTTC. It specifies CASSTRDRYEQYF.

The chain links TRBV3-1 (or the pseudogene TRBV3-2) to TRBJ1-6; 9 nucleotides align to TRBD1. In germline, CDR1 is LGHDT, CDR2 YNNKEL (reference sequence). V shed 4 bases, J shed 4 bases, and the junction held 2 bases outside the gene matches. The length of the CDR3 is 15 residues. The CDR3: CASSPGQGYNSPLHF. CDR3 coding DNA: TGTGCCAGCAGCCCAGGACAGGGGTATAATTCACCCCTCCACTTT.

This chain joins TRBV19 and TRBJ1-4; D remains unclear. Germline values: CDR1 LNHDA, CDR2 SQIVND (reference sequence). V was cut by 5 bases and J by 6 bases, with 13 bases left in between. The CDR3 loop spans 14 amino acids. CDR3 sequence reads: CASSWAVTDEKLFF. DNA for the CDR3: TGTGCCAGTAGTTGGGCAGTTACAGATGAAAAACTGTTTTTT.

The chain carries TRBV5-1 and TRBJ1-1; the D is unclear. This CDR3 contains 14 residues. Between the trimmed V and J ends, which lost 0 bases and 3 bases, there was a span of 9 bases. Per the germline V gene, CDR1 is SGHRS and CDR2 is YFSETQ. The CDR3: CASSLEAEDTEAFF. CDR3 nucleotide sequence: TGCGCCAGCAGCTTGGAGGCGGAGGACACTGAAGCTTTCTTT.

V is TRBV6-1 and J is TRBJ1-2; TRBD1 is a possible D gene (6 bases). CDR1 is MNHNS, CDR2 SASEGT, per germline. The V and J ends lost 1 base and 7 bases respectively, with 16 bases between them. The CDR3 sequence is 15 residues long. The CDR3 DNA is TGTGCCAGCAGTGAAGGGCGGGGGCGCGTTGGTGGCTACACCTTC. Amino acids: CASSEGRGRVGGYTF.

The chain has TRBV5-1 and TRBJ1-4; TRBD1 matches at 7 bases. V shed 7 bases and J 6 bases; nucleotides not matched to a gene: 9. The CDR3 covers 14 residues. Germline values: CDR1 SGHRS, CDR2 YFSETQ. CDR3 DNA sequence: TGCGCCAGCGGGTCCGGCCAGGGGGATGAAAAACTGTTTTTT. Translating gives CASGSGQGDEKLFF.

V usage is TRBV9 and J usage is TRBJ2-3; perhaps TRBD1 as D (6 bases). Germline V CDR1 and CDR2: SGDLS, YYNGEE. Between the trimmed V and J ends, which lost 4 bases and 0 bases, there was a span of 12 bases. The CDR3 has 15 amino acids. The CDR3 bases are TGTGCCAGCAGCCCGCGAACAGGGAGCACAGATACGCAGTATTTT. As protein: CASSPRTGSTDTQYF.

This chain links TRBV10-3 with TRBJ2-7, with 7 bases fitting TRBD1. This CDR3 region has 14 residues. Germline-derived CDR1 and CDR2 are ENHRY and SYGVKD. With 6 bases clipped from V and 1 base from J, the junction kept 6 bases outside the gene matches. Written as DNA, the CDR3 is TGTGCCATCAGAAGTCAGGGGGATTCCTACGAGCAGTACTTC. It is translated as CAIRSQGDSYEQYF.